This TCR beta chain was captured by sequencing in a study of blood T cell repertoires in COVID-19. Across the study: Sites across the United States, Italy and Spain contributed samples from acute and convalescent COVID-19.

The assay was immunoSEQ multiplex PCR, and TCRdb's table has in-frame clones only and misses some. The sample consists of over 150,000 clones, more than 80% of them appearing once. Enrollees, roughly 18 to 89 years old, lived in 24 US areas. Trimming removed 3 bases at V and 2 bases at J, with 16 bases between. Germline assignment: CDR1 MDHEN and CDR2 SYDVKM. This CDR3 comprises 16 residues. The material sequenced was PBMCs or T cells enriched from blood (not recorded which). The gene calls are TRBV28 and TRBJ1-2; maybe TRBD1 (5 bases). This clonotype originated in a man aged 35-49 years who had recovered from COVID-19. CDR3: CASSFRSLGVNYGYTF. DNA of the CDR3: TGTGCCAGCAGTTTCCGCTCCTTAGGGGTGAACTATGGCTACACCTTC.